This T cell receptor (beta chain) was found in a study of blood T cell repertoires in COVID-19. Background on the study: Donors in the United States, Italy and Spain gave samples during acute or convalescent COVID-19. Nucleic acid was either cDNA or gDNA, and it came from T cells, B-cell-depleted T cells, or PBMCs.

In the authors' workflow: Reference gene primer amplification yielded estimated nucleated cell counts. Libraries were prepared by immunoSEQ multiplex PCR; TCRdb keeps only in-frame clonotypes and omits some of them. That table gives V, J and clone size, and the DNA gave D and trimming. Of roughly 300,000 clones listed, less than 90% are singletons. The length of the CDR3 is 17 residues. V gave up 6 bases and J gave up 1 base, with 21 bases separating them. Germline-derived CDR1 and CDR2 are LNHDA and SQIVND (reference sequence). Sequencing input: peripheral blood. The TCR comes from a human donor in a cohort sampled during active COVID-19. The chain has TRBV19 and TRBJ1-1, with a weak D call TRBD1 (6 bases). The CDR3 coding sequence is TGTGCCAGTAGCCGCCGGGGGGCAGGGGCGGCGAACACTGAAGCTTTCTTT. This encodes CASSRRGAGAANTEAFF.